This entry lists 22 T cell receptor beta chains sequenced from one sample in a study of blood T cells in healthy people across ages. Together with a sample-barcoded 5' primer, a J-beta primer mix was included in a second PCR lasting about 7 to 12 cycles. TCRdb used MiXCR to reprocess the 5' RACE reads, holding one entry per CDR3 protein. The sample has roughly 1.5 million distinct CDR3 sequences; 35% to 45% are singletons. Sample: blood. These receptor sequences come from a young woman in good health.

The chain recombines TRBV20-1 with TRBJ2-1; D not certain. CDR1 and CDR2 (germline): DFQATT, SNEGSKA (reference sequence). This CDR3 is 12 amino acids long. V was trimmed by 5 bases and J by 12 bases, leaving 17 bases between them. Here the CDR3 reads CSAADDRMRQFF. The CDR3 DNA sequence: TGCAGTGCTGCGGACGATCGCATGAGGCAGTTCTTC.

This clonotype was picked up a small number of times. The genes are TRBV20-1 and TRBJ2-5; no clear D. Germline CDR1 is DFQATT and CDR2 is SNEGSKA (reference sequence). The V end lost 5 bases, the J end lost 7 bases, and 20 bases lay between the germline ends. There are 14 residues in the CDR3. This CDR3 reads CSASRAIVPGTQYF. CDR3 DNA: TGCAGTGCTTCCCGAGCTATTGTCCCGGGGACCCAGTACTTC.

The chain employs TRBV7-9 and TRBJ1-5, with no clear D. The V gene lost 1 base and the J gene lost 4 bases, with 11 bases spanning the gap. Germline V gene sequence: CDR1 SEHNR, CDR2 FQNEAQ (reference sequence). The CDR3 is 15 residues long. DNA of the CDR3: TGTGCCAGCAGCTTAGGAACGACAAGAAATCAGCCCCAGCATTTT. This encodes CASSLGTTRNQPQHF.

This clonotype was picked up a small number of times. This chain joins TRBV20-1 and TRBJ2-7, with D possibly called TRBD1 or TRBD2 (5 bases each). TRBJ2-5 matches the DNA end more closely, so the J call is doubtful. This CDR3 contains 13 residues. Germline-derived CDR1 and CDR2 are DFQATT and SNEGSKA (reference sequence). The CDR3 protein is CSARVPGPKTQYF. CDR3 in DNA: TGCAGTGCTAGAGTCCCGGGACCTAAGACCCAGTACTTC.

This clonotype appeared many times. The genes are TRBV4-3 and TRBJ1-5; D remains unclear. The CDR3 covers 14 residues. Looked up from germline, CDR1 is LGHNA and CDR2 is YSLEER. The ends were cut back, 4 bases at V and 7 bases at J, with 14 bases in the middle. As DNA, the CDR3 is TGCGCCAGCAGCCGATCATTTGGGAAACAGCCCCAGCATTTT. Its translation is CASSRSFGKQPQHF.

This clonotype was recorded a few times. This chain joins TRBV10-3 and TRBJ2-3; 14 nucleotides align to TRBD2. In germline, CDR1 is ENHRY, CDR2 SYGVKD. V dropped 10 bases and J dropped 5; count of bases not matched to a gene: 8. The CDR3 is 15 residues long. DNA of the CDR3: TGTGCCACCCGACTAGCGGGGGGGCCGATAGATACGCAGTATTTT. This encodes CATRLAGGPIDTQYF.

In the case of this clonotype: Relative to the germline gene, one junction end is altered; a read error may explain this. This chain uses TRBV5-6 with TRBJ2-2; D is undetermined. CDR1 is SGHDT and CDR2 is YYEEEE in the germline V gene. This CDR3 is 15 amino acids long. The CDR3 spells CAGSLIHSPGGELFF. The CDR3, as DNA: TGTGCCGGCAGCTTGATCCACAGCCCGGGCGGGGAGCTGTTTTTT. The whole variable domain, filled in from reference TRBV5-6 and TRBJ2-2, reads DAGVTQSPTHLIKTRGQQVTLRCSPKSGHDTVSWYQQALGQGPQFIFQYYEEEERQRGNFPDRFSGHQFPNYSSELNVNALLLGDSALYLCAGSLIHSPGGELFFGEGSRLTVL.

J is TRBJ2-1 and V is TRBV5-1; D remains unclear. The V end was cut by 0 bases, the J end by 6 bases, with 10 bases between. The germline V gene encodes CDR1 SGHRS and CDR2 YFSETQ. The CDR3 has 14 residues. The CDR3 nucleotides are TGCGCCAGCAGCTTGGGTCTTCAATGCAATGAGCAGTTCTTC. The encoded protein is CASSLGLQCNEQFF.

The chain employs TRBV4-1 and TRBJ2-1; 9 positions agree with TRBD1. There are 14 residues in the CDR3. Germline-derived CDR1 and CDR2 are MGHRA and YSYEKL. V shed 2 bases and J 8 bases; nucleotides not matched to a gene: 4. The CDR3 DNA sequence: TGCGCCAGCAGCCAACCGGGACAGGGCGATGAGCAGTTCTTC. Translating gives CASSQPGQGDEQFF.

The genes are TRBV12-3 or TRBV12-4 and TRBJ1-2; D remains unclear. Deletions cut 5 bases from V and 2 bases from J, with 18 bases between. This CDR3 contains 16 residues. This CDR3 is CASSPRMRAGNYGYTF. In DNA, the CDR3 is TGTGCCAGCAGTCCGAGAATGCGGGCGGGGAACTATGGCTACACCTTC.

J is TRBJ1-2 and V is TRBV20-1; D call uncertain. The germline V and J ends were trimmed by 0 bases and 5 bases, with 13 bases remaining between them. The germline V gene encodes CDR1 DFQATT and CDR2 SNEGSKA (reference sequence). The CDR3 is 14 residues long. CDR3 bases: TGCAGTGCTAGAGATCGTTTCGGAGGTTATGGCTACACCTTC. The encoded protein is CSARDRFGGYGYTF.

This chain connects TRBV6-2 or TRBV6-3 to TRBJ1-2; tentatively, D is TRBD1 (5 bases). Trimming pared 2 bases from V and 4 bases from J, leaving 11 bases between. The CDR3 loop spans 14 amino acids. Germline values: CDR1 MNHEY, CDR2 SVGEGT. The CDR3 coding sequence is TGTGCCAGCAGTTACGCGGGGGTCGTCTATGGCTACACCTTC. Translation gives CASSYAGVVYGYTF.

This chain joins TRBV27 and TRBJ2-5; possible D gene TRBD1, 6 bases. The CDR3 has 13 residues. Trimming stripped 1 base from V and 5 bases from J, with 8 bases between. Germline V gene lookup returns CDR1 MNHEY and CDR2 SMNVEV (reference sequence). CDR3 DNA sequence: TGTGCCAGCAGTTTATACAGGGCGGAGACCCAGTACTTC. Translating it yields CASSLYRAETQYF.

The table lists this clonotype with a few counts. V gene TRBV29-1 combines with J gene TRBJ2-1; 7 bases align to TRBD2. This CDR3 comprises 13 residues. Germline V gene data show CDR1 as SQVTM and CDR2 as ANQGSEA. With V trimmed by 4 bases and J by 8 bases, 8 bases remained unmatched. The CDR3 DNA reads TGCAGCGTTGTCACCCGACTAGCTTATGAGCAGTTCTTC. Its protein product is CSVVTRLAYEQFF.

A word on this clonotype: Since a much larger clone is just one base distant, this may be a read error. The rearrangement links TRBV5-1 to TRBJ1-1, with D uncertain. This CDR3 contains 14 residues. V was pared by 0 bases and J by 4 bases, with 10 bases between. The germline CDR1 and CDR2 sequences are SGHRS and YFSETQ. The CDR3 protein is CASSLDWVSTEAFF. CDR3 coding DNA: TGCGCCAGCAGCTTGGACTGGGTGAGCACTGAAGCTTTCTTT.

This clonotype was seen more than once but under ten times. J is TRBJ1-2 and V is TRBV20-1; D not certain. This CDR3 has 13 amino acids. CDR1 and CDR2 from the germline V gene are DFQATT and SNEGSKA (reference sequence). V was cut by 0 bases and J by 2 bases, with 7 bases left in between. CDR3 nucleotides: TGCAGTGCTAGAGATACGAACAACTATGGCTACACCTTC. Protein sequence: CSARDTNNYGYTF.

This clonotype was seen once. CDR3 loop: CAISRSASGGETQYF. CDR3 coding DNA: TGTGCCATCAGCAGGTCGGCTAGCGGGGGAGAGACCCAGTACTTC. The chain employs TRBV10-3 and TRBJ2-5; 10 positions agree with TRBD2. The CDR3 covers 15 residues. V was pared by 6 bases and J by 4 bases, with 8 bases of the junction left unmatched. The germline CDR1 and CDR2 sequences are ENHRY and SYGVKD.

The V call is TRBV12-3 or TRBV12-4, the J call TRBJ1-5; D remains ambiguous. The germline V and J ends were trimmed by 5 bases and 4 bases, with 9 bases remaining between them. CDR3 length equals 13 residues. This CDR3 reads CASSRVQNQPQHF. Written as DNA, the CDR3 is TGTGCCAGCAGTAGAGTACAGAATCAGCCCCAGCATTTT.

This clonotype has a handful of counts. The chain combines TRBV11-3 with TRBJ2-1; weak D call: TRBD2 (5 bases). The CDR3 sequence is 12 residues long. V was trimmed by 5 bases and J by 8 bases, leaving 10 bases between them. CDR1 and CDR2 (germline): SGHNT, YENEEA. This CDR3 is CASSGYGDEQFF. In DNA, the CDR3 is TGTGCCAGCAGCGGTTACGGGGATGAGCAGTTCTTC.

The genes are TRBV28 and TRBJ2-1; possible D gene TRBD2, 5 bases. V lost 8 bases and J lost 0, with 14 bases in between. The CDR3 runs 15 residues. The germline V gene encodes CDR1 MDHEN and CDR2 SYDVKM. CDR3 DNA sequence: TGTGCCAGCGCTTCCATAAGCGGCTCCTACAATGAGCAGTTCTTC. Amino acid sequence: CASASISGSYNEQFF.

This clonotype came up a few times. V and J are TRBV20-1 and TRBJ2-3; 10 positions agree with TRBD1. Germline CDR1 reads DFQATT; CDR2 reads SNEGSKA (reference sequence). V dropped 2 bases and J dropped 3; count of bases not matched to a gene: 5. This CDR3 is built from 15 residues. As DNA, the CDR3 is TGCAGTGCTAGAAGACAGGGGGCAGGGACAGATACGCAGTATTTT. This encodes CSARRQGAGTDTQYF.

To note about this clonotype: This may arise from a read error, as a much more abundant clone is one base away. The chain combines TRBV29-1 with TRBJ2-1; maybe TRBD2 (6 bases). This CDR3 spans 15 amino acids. Germline loops: CDR1 SQVTM, CDR2 ANQGSEA. CDR3 protein: CGVEELADSYNEQFF. CDR3 bases: TGCGGCGTTGAAGAACTAGCTGACTCCTACAATGAGCAGTTCTTC.